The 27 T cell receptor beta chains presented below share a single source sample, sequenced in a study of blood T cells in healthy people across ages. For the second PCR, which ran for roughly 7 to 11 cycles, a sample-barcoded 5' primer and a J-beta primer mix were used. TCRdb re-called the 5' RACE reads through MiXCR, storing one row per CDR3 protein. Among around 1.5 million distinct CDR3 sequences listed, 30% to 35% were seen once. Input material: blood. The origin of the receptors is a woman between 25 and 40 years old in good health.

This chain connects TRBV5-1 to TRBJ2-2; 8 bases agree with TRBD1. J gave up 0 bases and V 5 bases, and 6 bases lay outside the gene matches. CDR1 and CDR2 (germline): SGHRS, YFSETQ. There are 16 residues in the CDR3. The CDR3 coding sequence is TGCGCCAGCAGACCTGGACAGGGCGCGAACACCGGGGAGCTGTTTTTT. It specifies CASRPGQGANTGELFF. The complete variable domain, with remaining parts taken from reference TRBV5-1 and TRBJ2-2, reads KAGVTQTPRYLIKTRGQQVTLSCSPISGHRSVSWYQQTPGQGLQFLFEYFSETQRNKGNFPGRFSGRQFSNSRSEMNVSTLELGDSALYLCASRPGQGANTGELFFGEGSRLTVL.

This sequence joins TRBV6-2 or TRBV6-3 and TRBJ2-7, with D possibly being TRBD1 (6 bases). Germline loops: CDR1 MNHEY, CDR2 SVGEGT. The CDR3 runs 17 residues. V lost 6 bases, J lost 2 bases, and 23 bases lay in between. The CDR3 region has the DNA TGTGCCAGCAGAAAACAGTTGTGGGGACACCTCGCCTACGAGCAGTACTTC. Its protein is CASRKQLWGHLAYEQYF.

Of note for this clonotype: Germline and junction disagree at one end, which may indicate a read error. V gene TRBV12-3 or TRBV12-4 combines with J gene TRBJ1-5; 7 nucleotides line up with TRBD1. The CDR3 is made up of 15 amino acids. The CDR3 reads CGSREGAVSNQPQHF. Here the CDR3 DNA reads TGTGGCAGCCGGGAGGGGGCGGTTAGCAATCAGCCCCAGCATTTT.

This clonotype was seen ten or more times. CDR3 sequence (DNA): TGTGCCACCGAAGGGGGACTTAGCAATCAGCCCCAGCATTTT. This codes for CATEGGLSNQPQHF. The chain recombines TRBV15 with TRBJ1-5; possible D gene TRBD1, 6 bases. With 8 bases removed from V and 0 bases from J, the gap between germline ends came to 11 bases. The CDR3 extends over 14 amino acids. Germline-derived CDR1 and CDR2 are LNHNV and YYDKDF (reference sequence).

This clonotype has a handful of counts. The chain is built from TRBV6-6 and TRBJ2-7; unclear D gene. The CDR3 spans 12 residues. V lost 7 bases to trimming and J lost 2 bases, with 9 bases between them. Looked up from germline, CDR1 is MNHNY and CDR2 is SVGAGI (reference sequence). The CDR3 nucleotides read TGTGCCAGCAATTCGGGTACCTACGAGCAGTACTTC. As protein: CASNSGTYEQYF.

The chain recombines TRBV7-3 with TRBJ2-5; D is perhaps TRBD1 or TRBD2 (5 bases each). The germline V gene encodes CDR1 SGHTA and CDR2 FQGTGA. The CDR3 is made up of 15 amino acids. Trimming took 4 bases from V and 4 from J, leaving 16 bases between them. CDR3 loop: CASSSAPAGRETQYF. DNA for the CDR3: TGTGCCAGCAGCTCCGCCCCTGCAGGGAGAGAGACCCAGTACTTC.

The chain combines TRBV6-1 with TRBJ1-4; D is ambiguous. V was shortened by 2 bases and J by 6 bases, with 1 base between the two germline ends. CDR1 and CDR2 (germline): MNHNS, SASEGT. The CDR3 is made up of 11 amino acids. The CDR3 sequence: CASSEYEKLFF. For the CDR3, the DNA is TGTGCCAGCAGTGAATATGAAAAACTGTTTTTT.

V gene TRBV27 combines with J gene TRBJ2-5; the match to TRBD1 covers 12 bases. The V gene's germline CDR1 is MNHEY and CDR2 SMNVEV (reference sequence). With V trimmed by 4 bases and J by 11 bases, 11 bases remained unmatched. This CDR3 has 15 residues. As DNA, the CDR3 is TGTGCCAGCAGTTCGGGGACAGGGGGCCTCAATGAGCAGTACTTC. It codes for CASSSGTGGLNEQYF.

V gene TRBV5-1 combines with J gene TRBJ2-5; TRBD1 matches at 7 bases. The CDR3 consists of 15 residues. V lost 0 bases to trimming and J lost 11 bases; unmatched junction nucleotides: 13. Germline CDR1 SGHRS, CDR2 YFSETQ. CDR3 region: CASSLGTGSYYGQYF. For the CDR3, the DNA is TGCGCCAGCAGCTTGGGGACAGGAAGCTACTACGGGCAGTACTTC.

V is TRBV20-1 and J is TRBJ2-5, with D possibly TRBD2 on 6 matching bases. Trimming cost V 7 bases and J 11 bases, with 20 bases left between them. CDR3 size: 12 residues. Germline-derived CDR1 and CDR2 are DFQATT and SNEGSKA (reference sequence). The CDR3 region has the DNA TGCAGTGTTCCGTCGCAGGCCCGGGAGCAGTACTTC. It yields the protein CSVPSQAREQYF.

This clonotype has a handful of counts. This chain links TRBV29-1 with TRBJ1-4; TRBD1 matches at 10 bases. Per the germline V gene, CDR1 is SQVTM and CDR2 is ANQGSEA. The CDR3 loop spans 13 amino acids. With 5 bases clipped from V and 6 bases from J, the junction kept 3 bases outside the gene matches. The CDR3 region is CSVMTGGDEKLFF. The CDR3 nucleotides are TGCAGCGTTATGACAGGGGGCGATGAAAAACTGTTTTTT.

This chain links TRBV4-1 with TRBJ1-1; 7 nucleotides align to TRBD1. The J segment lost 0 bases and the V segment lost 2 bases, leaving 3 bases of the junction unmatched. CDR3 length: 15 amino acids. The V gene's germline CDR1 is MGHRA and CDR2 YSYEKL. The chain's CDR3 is CASSQPQGLNTEAFF. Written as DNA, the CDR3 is TGCGCCAGCAGCCAACCACAGGGGCTGAACACTGAAGCTTTCTTT.

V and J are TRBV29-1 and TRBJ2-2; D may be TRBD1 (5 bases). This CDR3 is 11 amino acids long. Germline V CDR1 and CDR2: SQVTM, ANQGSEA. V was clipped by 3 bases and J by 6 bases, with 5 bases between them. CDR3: CSVDRAGELFF. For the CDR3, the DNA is TGCAGCGTTGACAGGGCCGGGGAGCTGTTTTTT.

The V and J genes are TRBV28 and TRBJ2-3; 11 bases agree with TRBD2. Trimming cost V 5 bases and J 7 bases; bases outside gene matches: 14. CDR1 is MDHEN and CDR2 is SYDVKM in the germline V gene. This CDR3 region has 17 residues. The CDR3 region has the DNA TGTGCCAGCAGTCCCCTCGGGACTAGCGGAGATAGGTATACGCAGTATTTT. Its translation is CASSPLGTSGDRYTQYF.

The CDR3 here is CASSLRGPTFRPQHF. CDR3 in DNA: TGTGCCAGCAGCCTACGGGGACCGACCTTCCGGCCCCAGCATTTT. The chain employs TRBV16 and TRBJ1-5, with D perhaps matching TRBD1 (5 bases). The CDR3 extends over 15 amino acids. Germline values: CDR1 KGHSY, CDR2 FQNENV. The V and J ends lost 4 bases and 9 bases respectively, with 19 bases between them.

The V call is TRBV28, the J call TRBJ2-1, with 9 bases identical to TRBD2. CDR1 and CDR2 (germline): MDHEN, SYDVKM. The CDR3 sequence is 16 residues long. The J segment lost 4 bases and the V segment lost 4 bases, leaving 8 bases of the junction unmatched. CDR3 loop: CASSSGAGGAYNEQFF. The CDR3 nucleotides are TGTGCCAGCAGTTCAGGAGCGGGAGGCGCTTACAATGAGCAGTTCTTC.

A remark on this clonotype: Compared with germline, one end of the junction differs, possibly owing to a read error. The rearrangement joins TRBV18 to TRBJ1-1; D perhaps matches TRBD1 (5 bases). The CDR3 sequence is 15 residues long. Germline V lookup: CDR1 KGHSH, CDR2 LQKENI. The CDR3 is CASPPRGGKYTEAFF. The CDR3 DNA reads TGTGCCAGCCCACCTCGCGGGGGAAAGTACACTGAAGCTTTCTTT.

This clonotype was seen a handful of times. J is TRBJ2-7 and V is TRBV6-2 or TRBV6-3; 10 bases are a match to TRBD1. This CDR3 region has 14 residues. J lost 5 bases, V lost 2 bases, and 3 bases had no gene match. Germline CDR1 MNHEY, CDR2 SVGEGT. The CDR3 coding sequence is TGTGCCAGCAGTTACGACAGGGGGCTGGACGAGCAGTACTTC. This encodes CASSYDRGLDEQYF.

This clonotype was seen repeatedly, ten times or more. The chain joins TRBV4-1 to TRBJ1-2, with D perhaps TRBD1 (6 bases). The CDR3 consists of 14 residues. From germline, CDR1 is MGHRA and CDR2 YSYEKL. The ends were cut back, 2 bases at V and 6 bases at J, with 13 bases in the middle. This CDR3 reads CASSQQDRRNGYTF. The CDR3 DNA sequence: TGCGCCAGCAGCCAACAGGACAGACGGAATGGCTACACCTTC.

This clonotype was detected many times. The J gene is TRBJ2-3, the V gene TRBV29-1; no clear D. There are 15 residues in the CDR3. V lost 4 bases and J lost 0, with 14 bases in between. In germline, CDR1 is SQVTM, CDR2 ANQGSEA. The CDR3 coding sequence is TGCAGCGTTGCCAGCAGGCTCACTAGCACAGATACGCAGTATTTT. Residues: CSVASRLTSTDTQYF.

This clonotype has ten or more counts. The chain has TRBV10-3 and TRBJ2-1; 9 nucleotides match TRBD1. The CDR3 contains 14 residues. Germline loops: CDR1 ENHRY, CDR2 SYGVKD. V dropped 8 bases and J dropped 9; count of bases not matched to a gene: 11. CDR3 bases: TGTGCCATCGCTGGGACAGGGTCTTCGGGTGAGCAGTTCTTC. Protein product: CAIAGTGSSGEQFF.

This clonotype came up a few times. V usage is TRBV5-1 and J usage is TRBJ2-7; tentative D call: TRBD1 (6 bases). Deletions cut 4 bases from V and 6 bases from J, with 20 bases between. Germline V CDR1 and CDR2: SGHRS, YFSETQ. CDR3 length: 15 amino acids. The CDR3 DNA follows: TGCGCCAGCAGCAGAGAAACAGGGTCCCTCCTCGAGCAGTACTTC. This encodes CASSRETGSLLEQYF.

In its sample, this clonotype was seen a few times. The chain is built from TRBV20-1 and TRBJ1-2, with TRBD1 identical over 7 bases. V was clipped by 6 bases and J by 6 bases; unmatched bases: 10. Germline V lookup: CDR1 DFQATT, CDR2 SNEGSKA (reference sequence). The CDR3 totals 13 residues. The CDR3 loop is CSAPQEGANGYTF. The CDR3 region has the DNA TGCAGTGCACCCCAGGAGGGGGCTAATGGCTACACCTTC.

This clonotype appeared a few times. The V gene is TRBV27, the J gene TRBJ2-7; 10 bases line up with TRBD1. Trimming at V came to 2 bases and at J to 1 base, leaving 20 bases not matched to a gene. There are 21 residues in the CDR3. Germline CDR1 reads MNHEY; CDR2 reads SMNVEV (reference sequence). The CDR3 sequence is CASSLKSFPRLGQGESYEQYF. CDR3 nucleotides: TGTGCCAGCAGTTTAAAGTCTTTCCCCAGGCTTGGACAGGGGGAGTCCTACGAGCAGTACTTC.

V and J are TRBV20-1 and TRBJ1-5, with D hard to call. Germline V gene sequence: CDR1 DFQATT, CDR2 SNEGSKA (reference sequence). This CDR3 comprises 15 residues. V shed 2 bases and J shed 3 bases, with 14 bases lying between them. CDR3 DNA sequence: TGCAGTGCTAGAAGTGGCGGAGGTTACAATCAGCCCCAGCATTTT. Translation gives CSARSGGGYNQPQHF.

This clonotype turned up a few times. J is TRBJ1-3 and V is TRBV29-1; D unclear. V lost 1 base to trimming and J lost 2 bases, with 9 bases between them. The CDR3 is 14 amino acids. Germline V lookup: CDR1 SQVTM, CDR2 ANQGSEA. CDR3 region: CSVEGTGPGNTIYF. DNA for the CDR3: TGCAGCGTTGAAGGGACCGGGCCTGGAAACACCATATATTTT.

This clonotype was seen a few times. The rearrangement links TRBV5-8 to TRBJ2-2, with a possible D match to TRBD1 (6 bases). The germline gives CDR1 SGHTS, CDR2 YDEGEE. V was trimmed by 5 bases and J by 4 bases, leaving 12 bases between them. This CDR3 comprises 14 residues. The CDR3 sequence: CASRNTGITGELFF. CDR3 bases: TGTGCCAGCAGAAACACAGGGATCACCGGGGAGCTGTTTTTT. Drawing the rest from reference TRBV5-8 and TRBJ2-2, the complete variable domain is EAGVTQSPTHLIKTRGQQATLRCSPISGHTSVYWYQQALGLGLQFLLWYDEGEERNRGNFPPRFSGRQFPNYSSELNVNALELEDSALYLCASRNTGITGELFFGEGSRLTVL.